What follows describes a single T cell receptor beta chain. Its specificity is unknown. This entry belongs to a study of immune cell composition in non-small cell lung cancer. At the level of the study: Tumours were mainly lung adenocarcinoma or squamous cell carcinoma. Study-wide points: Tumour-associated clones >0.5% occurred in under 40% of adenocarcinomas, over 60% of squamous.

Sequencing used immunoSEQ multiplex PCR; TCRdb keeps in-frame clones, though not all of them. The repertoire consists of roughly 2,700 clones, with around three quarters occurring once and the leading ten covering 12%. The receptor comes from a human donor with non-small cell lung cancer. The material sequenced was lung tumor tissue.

The CDR3 bases are TGTGCCAGCAGCCAAGAAGCGGGGAGCTCCTACGAGCAGTACTTC. Its translation is CASSQEAGSSYEQYF. The chain carries TRBV4-2 and TRBJ2-7, with TRBD2 matching over 7 bases. Germline V CDR1 and CDR2: LGHNA, YNFKEQ. This CDR3 contains 15 residues. After removal of 0 bases from V and 0 bases from J, the junction contained 2 bases not matched to a gene.